The 26 T cell receptor beta chains presented below share a single source sample, sequenced in a study of shared clonotypes between healthy human individuals. Terminally differentiated effector memory CD45RA+ cells were left out of the naive CD8 fraction, which was CD45RO-negative and positively selected for CCR7. Using immunoSEQ multiplex PCR, the repertoire was profiled, and TCRdb retains in-frame clones only, with some absent. The repertoire has about 2.2 million clones, 80% to 95% of them found once; the top ten carry about 1.7%. Source material: naive CD8+ T cells from PBMCs. These receptors all stem from a man between 18 and 35 years old in good health. Some clones in this sample may be carry-over from other donors' samples.

The CDR3 sequence is CASSTRRDRVSNEQFF. The CDR3 coding sequence is TGTGCCAGCAGCACCCGACGGGACAGGGTTAGTAATGAGCAGTTCTTC. The chain has TRBV9 and TRBJ2-1, with 9 nucleotides matching TRBD1. Germline V gene lookup returns CDR1 SGDLS and CDR2 YYNGEE. V trimming: 4 bases; J trimming: 7 bases; junction bases outside the gene matches: 12. This CDR3 is built from 16 residues.

The V gene is TRBV27, the J gene TRBJ2-1; D is undetermined. Germline CDR1 MNHEY, CDR2 SMNVEV (reference sequence). The CDR3 is made up of 11 amino acids. Trimming shortened V by 6 bases and J by 8 bases, and 8 bases separated the two germline ends. In DNA, the CDR3 is TGTGCCAGCAGCTTGATGCATGAGCAGTTCTTC. Its protein product is CASSLMHEQFF.

In regard to this clone: At the DNA level, this CDR3 is encoded by other sequences in the same sample as well. The CDR3 protein is CASSYRGSDTEAFF. The CDR3 bases are TGTGCCAGCAGTTACCGGGGGTCGGACACTGAAGCTTTCTTT. This rearrangement joins TRBV6-5 to TRBJ1-1; TRBD1 is a possible D gene (5 bases). This CDR3 region has 14 residues. The ends were cut back, 2 bases at V and 3 bases at J, with 10 bases in the middle. Germline loops: CDR1 MNHEY, CDR2 SVGAGI.

This chain connects TRBV4-3 to TRBJ2-1; tentative D call: TRBD2 (6 bases). Trimming removed 3 bases at V and 4 bases at J, with 16 bases between. The CDR3 spans 16 residues. The germline V gene has CDR1 LGHNA and CDR2 YSLEER. CDR3 region: CASSQGGLPLYNEQFF. In DNA, the CDR3 is TGCGCCAGCAGCCAGGGTGGACTACCGCTTTACAATGAGCAGTTCTTC.

Turning to this clone: The same CDR3 is also encoded by other DNA sequences in this sample. The V and J genes are TRBV28 and TRBJ2-3; D is perhaps TRBD1 (5 bases). CDR1 is MDHEN, CDR2 SYDVKM, per germline. Trimming removed 2 bases from V and 0 bases from J, with 6 bases in between. The CDR3 covers 14 residues. CDR3 sequence (DNA): TGTGCCAGCAGTTTAGCAGGGAGCACAGATACGCAGTATTTT. As protein: CASSLAGSTDTQYF.

The rearrangement joins TRBV18 to TRBJ2-7; D tentatively fits TRBD1 or TRBD2 (6 bases each). The CDR3 has 16 residues. Trimming pared 3 bases from V and 1 base from J, leaving 16 bases between. Germline assignment: CDR1 KGHSH and CDR2 LQKENI. This CDR3 reads CASSPPGEVYSYEQYF. CDR3 coding DNA: TGTGCCAGCTCACCCCCAGGGGAGGTATATTCCTACGAGCAGTACTTC.

The chain recombines TRBV7-6 with TRBJ2-7; D possibly matches TRBD1 or TRBD2 (7 bases each). Trimming shortened V by 2 bases and J by 6 bases, and 17 bases separated the two germline ends. Germline CDR1 and CDR2: SGHVS and FNYEAQ. The CDR3 is made up of 15 amino acids. The CDR3 reads CASSLSSGGVLEQYF. The CDR3 nucleotides read TGTGCCAGCAGCTTAAGTTCAGGGGGGGTTCTCGAGCAGTACTTC.

The chain has TRBV7-6 and TRBJ2-7; 14 bases match TRBD2. The junction had 8 bases not matched to a gene; V was cut back by 5 bases and J by 5 bases. In germline, CDR1 is SGHVS, CDR2 FNYEAQ. This CDR3 comprises 16 residues. CDR3 sequence reads: CASSQTSGRAGNEQYF. CDR3 DNA: TGTGCCAGCAGCCAGACTAGCGGGAGGGCTGGGAACGAGCAGTACTTC.

This chain links TRBV28 with TRBJ1-2; D ambiguous. CDR3 length: 13 residues. Germline V CDR1 and CDR2: MDHEN, SYDVKM. The V end lost 5 bases, the J end lost 3 bases, and 10 bases lay between the germline ends. CDR3 protein: CASSRTQHYGYTF. The CDR3 coding sequence is TGTGCCAGCAGTCGTACTCAACACTATGGCTACACCTTC.

Notes on this clone: Additional DNA sequences in this sample encode the identical CDR3. The chain is built from TRBV7-3 and TRBJ2-1; D remains unclear. The CDR3 runs to 11 residues. V was shortened by 1 base and J by 5 bases, with 0 bases between the two germline ends. Germline CDR1 is SGHTA and CDR2 is FQGTGA. CDR3 coding DNA: TGTGCCAGCAGCTTAAACAATGAGCAGTTCTTC. Translated, it gives CASSLNNEQFF. The full variable domain, in which reference TRBV7-3 and TRBJ2-1 provide the parts outside the CDR3, is GAGVSQTPSNKVTEKGKYVELRCDPISGHTALYWYRQSLGQGPEFLIYFQGTGAADDSGLPNDRFFAVRPEGSVSTLKIQRTERGDSAVYLCASSLNNEQFFGPGTRLTVL.

The CDR3 DNA follows: TGCGCCAGCAGTGAGTTCGGACAGTACTACGAGCAGTACTTC. Translation: CASSEFGQYYEQYF. The rearrangement joins TRBV10-2 to TRBJ2-7, with a possible D match to TRBD1 (6 bases). The CDR3 runs 14 residues. Per the germline V gene, CDR1 is WSHSY and CDR2 is SAAADI. The V gene lost 1 base and the J gene lost 3 bases, with 10 bases spanning the gap.

V usage is TRBV4-1 and J usage is TRBJ1-5, with TRBD1 identical over 8 bases. CDR1 MGHRA and CDR2 YSYEKL come from the germline V gene. J gave up 2 bases and V 1 base, and 1 base lay outside the gene matches. The CDR3 is 15 amino acids. CDR3 sequence reads: CASSQAGQGNQPQHF. CDR3 in DNA: TGCGCCAGCAGCCAAGCGGGACAGGGCAATCAGCCCCAGCATTTT.

J is TRBJ1-5 and V is TRBV4-1, with 11 bases lining up with TRBD1. The germline CDR1 and CDR2 sequences are MGHRA and YSYEKL. The V segment lost 1 base and the J segment 4 bases; nucleotides outside the gene matches: 9. The CDR3 runs to 18 residues. For the CDR3, the DNA is TGCGCCAGCAGCCAAGGAGGAGGGACAGGGGGTTGGAATCAGCCCCAGCATTTT. Its protein is CASSQGGGTGGWNQPQHF.

Turning to this clone: Other DNA sequences from this sample encode an identical CDR3 as well. The gene calls are TRBV6-6 and TRBJ2-7; D may be TRBD2 (5 bases). V was pared by 0 bases and J by 5 bases, with 8 bases between. Germline V CDR1 and CDR2: MNHNY, SVGAGI (reference sequence). The CDR3 extends over 13 amino acids. CDR3 bases: TGTGCCAGCAGTTACTCGACGGGGAACGAGCAGTACTTC. This gives the protein CASSYSTGNEQYF.

This clone was seen once. This chain joins TRBV9 and TRBJ2-3; 7 bases are a match to TRBD1. V was pared by 4 bases and J by 4 bases, with 15 bases of the junction left unmatched. Germline V gene sequence: CDR1 SGDLS, CDR2 YYNGEE. The CDR3 spans 17 residues. In DNA form, the CDR3 reads TGTGCCAGCAGCCTGTACGAGGGACAGTTGGGGTCAGATACGCAGTATTTT. This codes for CASSLYEGQLGSDTQYF.

J is TRBJ1-1 and V is TRBV6-1, with D possibly TRBD1 on 6 matching bases. Trimming cost V 7 bases and J 2 bases, with 17 bases left between them. The germline V gene has CDR1 MNHNS and CDR2 SASEGT. The length of the CDR3 is 15 residues. The CDR3 DNA is TGTGCCAGCACCTACTCGGGGGGGGCCAACACTGAAGCTTTCTTT. Translating gives CASTYSGGANTEAFF.

V usage is TRBV6-6 and J usage is TRBJ1-1; D unclear. There are 13 residues in the CDR3. Looked up from germline, CDR1 is MNHNY and CDR2 is SVGAGI (reference sequence). V lost 6 bases, J lost 1 base, and 9 bases lay in between. The CDR3 coding sequence is TGTGCCAGCAGACCATTGACGAACACTGAAGCTTTCTTT. Translation: CASRPLTNTEAFF.

The genes are TRBV25-1 and TRBJ1-3; D is unclear. Trimming cost V 2 bases and J 0 bases, with 8 bases left between them. The CDR3 contains 15 residues. Germline V gene sequence: CDR1 MGHDK, CDR2 SYGVNS. The CDR3 reads CASSEGASSGNTIYF. Here the CDR3 DNA reads TGTGCCAGCAGTGAAGGAGCTTCCTCTGGAAACACCATATATTTT. The full variable domain, with the rest looked up from reference TRBV25-1 and TRBJ1-3, is EADIYQTPRYLVIGTGKKITLECSQTMGHDKMYWYQQDPGMELHLIHYSYGVNSTEKGDLSSESTVSRIRTEHFPLTLESARPSHTSQYLCASSEGASSGNTIYFGEGSWLTVV.

V gene TRBV19 combines with J gene TRBJ2-1; tentatively, D is TRBD2 (6 bases). CDR3 length: 15 amino acids. Germline CDR1 LNHDA, CDR2 SQIVND (reference sequence). V was clipped by 1 base and J by 3 bases, with 10 bases between them. The CDR3 bases are TGTGCCAGTAGTATAGCTAGCGTGTACTACAATGAGCAGTTCTTC. Protein sequence: CASSIASVYYNEQFF. Full variable domain (remainder filled in from reference TRBV19 and TRBJ2-1): DGGITQSPKYLFRKEGQNVTLSCEQNLNHDAMYWYRQDPGQGLRLIYYSQIVNDFQKGDIAEGYSVSREKKESFPLTVTSAQKNPTAFYLCASSIASVYYNEQFFGPGTRLTVL.

J is TRBJ2-1 and V is TRBV6-5, with 11 bases aligning to TRBD2. This CDR3 is 14 amino acids long. The V gene end was trimmed by 6 bases and the J gene end by 10 bases; junction bases not matched to a gene: 8. Germline CDR1 reads MNHEY; CDR2 reads SVGAGI. The CDR3 spells CASRAGLAASEQFF. CDR3 DNA: TGTGCCAGCAGGGCGGGACTAGCGGCCTCGGAGCAGTTCTTC.

The genes are TRBV7-9 and TRBJ1-6; the D gene is possibly TRBD1 (5 bases). CDR1 and CDR2 from the germline V gene are SEHNR and FQNEAQ (reference sequence). This CDR3 spans 14 amino acids. With 5 bases removed from V and 7 bases from J, the gap between germline ends came to 12 bases. CDR3 sequence: CASSLREGNSPLHF. The CDR3 DNA sequence: TGTGCCAGCAGCCTCAGGGAAGGAAATTCACCCCTCCACTTT.

The gene calls are TRBV6-6 and TRBJ2-1, with a tentative D call TRBD2 (6 bases). The CDR3 loop spans 15 amino acids. CDR1 and CDR2 (germline): MNHNY, SVGAGI (reference sequence). Trimming shortened V by 4 bases and J by 3 bases, and 13 bases separated the two germline ends. CDR3 in amino acids: CASSSGTSYYNEQFF. The CDR3 DNA reads as TGTGCCAGCAGTTCCGGGACTTCTTACTACAATGAGCAGTTCTTC.

The chain employs TRBV30 and TRBJ2-5, with D possibly being TRBD1 or TRBD2 (5 bases each). The DNA end lines up better with TRBJ2-7; the J call may be wrong. CDR3 length: 14 amino acids. The germline gives CDR1 GTSNPN, CDR2 SVGIG (reference sequence). The CDR3 is CAWSAPIWGYEQYF. For the CDR3, the DNA is TGTGCCTGGAGTGCTCCTATTTGGGGGTACGAGCAGTACTTC.

The CDR3 sequence: CASTGLANTGELFF. Written as DNA, the CDR3 is TGTGCCAGCACGGGGCTAGCTAACACCGGGGAGCTGTTTTTT. The rearrangement links TRBV6-5 to TRBJ2-2; either TRBD1 or TRBD2 may supply D (5 bases each). Trimming removed 7 bases from V and 2 bases from J, with 11 bases in between. From germline, CDR1 is MNHEY and CDR2 SVGAGI. CDR3 length: 14 residues.

The chain uses TRBV5-1 and TRBJ2-5; tentatively, D is TRBD1 (6 bases). Trimming left V 4 bases short and J 5 bases short, with 21 bases between. Germline CDR1 is SGHRS and CDR2 is YFSETQ. The CDR3 contains 16 residues. CDR3 in amino acids: CASSQTGHFREETQYF. DNA of the CDR3: TGCGCCAGCAGCCAAACGGGACACTTCCGTGAGGAGACCCAGTACTTC.

V gene TRBV7-9 combines with J gene TRBJ2-2; 11 nucleotides agree with TRBD1. The germline CDR1 and CDR2 sequences are SEHNR and FQNEAQ (reference sequence). The CDR3 covers 17 residues. Germline trimming cut 5 bases from V and 5 bases from J; bases unmatched to any gene: 10. DNA for the CDR3: TGTGCCAGCAGCCCGGCGCCCGGGACAGGGGGTACCGGGGAGCTGTTTTTT. This sequence encodes CASSPAPGTGGTGELFF.